This T cell receptor (beta chain) is from a study of blood T cell repertoires in COVID-19. Background on the study: Sources were T cells, B-cell-depleted T cells, or PBMCs; the material itself was cDNA or gDNA.

The method was immunoSEQ multiplex PCR; TCRdb's version includes in-frame clones alone and lacks a portion of them. The data contain some 43,000 clones, about four fifths of them singletons. With V trimmed by 4 bases and J by 7 bases, 3 bases remained unmatched. The CDR3 totals 13 residues. Germline CDR1 MDHEN, CDR2 SYDVKM. The chain couples TRBV28 to TRBJ1-1, with 10 bases aligning to TRBD1. The sample was peripheral blood. This clonotype was obtained from a middle-aged man with active or convalescent COVID-19. CDR3 protein: CASSSGQGGEAFF. The CDR3 bases are TGTGCCAGCAGTTCAGGACAGGGGGGTGAAGCTTTCTTT.